Shown below are 16 T cell receptor beta chains from a single sample sequenced in a study of cytomegalovirus exposure and HLA in healthy donors. The study ran its PCR with 60 Vbeta and 13 Jbeta primers. Measured with immunoSEQ multiplex PCR; TCRdb has only the in-frame clones, and not every one. The data hold 120,000 to 150,000 clones, with around 77% observed a single time. Source material: PBMCs. The receptors were sampled from a woman aged 40 to 55 in good health and CMV-seropositive.

This clone appeared a single time. The chain carries TRBV5-4 and TRBJ2-7; 10 bases line up with TRBD1. Looked up from germline, CDR1 is SGHNT and CDR2 is YYREEE (reference sequence). This CDR3 has 13 residues. Unmatched junction bases numbered 5, after V lost 4 bases and J lost 7 bases. The CDR3 coding sequence is TGTGCCAGCAGCGGGACAGGGGCGGGTGAGCAGTACTTC. This translates into CASSGTGAGEQYF.

This clone was found a few times. The rearrangement joins TRBV19 to TRBJ1-1; D gene unclear. The CDR3 totals 14 residues. Germline CDR1 LNHDA, CDR2 SQIVND (reference sequence). V lost 3 bases and J lost 0, with 8 bases in between. CDR3 protein: CASSIRGLNTEAFF. CDR3 coding DNA: TGTGCCAGTAGTATTCGGGGTTTGAACACTGAAGCTTTCTTT.

The genes are TRBV10-1 and TRBJ2-3, with TRBD1 matching 7 bases. V shed 4 bases, J shed 0 bases, and the junction held 10 bases outside the gene matches. Germline-derived CDR1 and CDR2 are WNHNN and SYGVQD (reference sequence). This CDR3 comprises 17 residues. This CDR3 reads CASSGTYRGTSTDTQYF. The CDR3 bases are TGCGCCAGCAGTGGGACCTACAGGGGAACTAGCACAGATACGCAGTATTTT.

The V call is TRBV7-3, the J call TRBJ2-5; no reliable D call. Germline loops: CDR1 SGHTA, CDR2 FQGTGA. The CDR3 is 14 amino acids. V dropped 5 bases and J dropped 2 bases, with 12 bases sitting between them. CDR3 coding DNA: TGTGCCAGCAGCCATATGGGCAATCAAGAGACCCAGTACTTC. Its protein product is CASSHMGNQETQYF.

The CDR3 sequence: CASKVGRANEKLFF. The DNA for the CDR3 is TGTGCCAGCAAAGTCGGGAGGGCTAATGAAAAACTGTTTTTT. V is TRBV6-6 and J is TRBJ1-4, with D uncertain. Trimming shortened V by 7 bases and J by 3 bases, and 12 bases separated the two germline ends. CDR3 length equals 14 residues. The germline V gene has CDR1 MNHNY and CDR2 SVGAGI (reference sequence).

The J gene is TRBJ1-6, the V gene TRBV5-4; tentative D call: TRBD1 (5 bases). In germline, CDR1 is SGHNT, CDR2 YYREEE (reference sequence). This CDR3 spans 15 amino acids. Trimming pared 4 bases from V and 7 bases from J, leaving 15 bases between. CDR3 residues: CASSGGGTGNSPLHF. Written as DNA, the CDR3 is TGTGCCAGCAGCGGGGGGGGAACGGGGAATTCACCCCTCCACTTT.

This clone has only a few counts. The chain uses TRBV9 and TRBJ1-3; TRBD1 aligns across 7 bases. The V segment lost 2 bases and the J segment 1 base; nucleotides outside the gene matches: 3. This CDR3 spans 15 amino acids. The germline V gene has CDR1 SGDLS and CDR2 YYNGEE. The CDR3 sequence is CASSVSGGSGNTIYF. The DNA of the CDR3 is TGTGCCAGCAGCGTCTCAGGGGGTTCTGGAAACACCATATATTTT.

This clone came up once. J is TRBJ2-3 and V is TRBV2; no firm D call. This CDR3 comprises 12 residues. The V end lost 5 bases, the J end lost 3 bases, and 6 bases lay between the germline ends. Germline assignment: CDR1 SNHLY and CDR2 FYNNEI. The CDR3, as DNA: TGTGCCAGCAGTTTTAGTACAGATACGCAGTATTTT. Its translation: CASSFSTDTQYF.

V is TRBV9 and J is TRBJ2-5; D is unresolved. V lost 0 bases to trimming and J lost 5 bases, with 14 bases between them. The CDR3 loop spans 15 amino acids. Germline V lookup: CDR1 SGDLS, CDR2 YYNGEE. Here the CDR3 reads CASSVAVLAHETQYF. The CDR3 region has the DNA TGTGCCAGCAGCGTAGCGGTCCTCGCCCACGAGACCCAGTACTTC.

This sequence joins TRBV15 and TRBJ1-2, with D maybe TRBD1 (6 bases). Deletions cut 0 bases from V and 3 bases from J, with 17 bases between. Germline V gene lookup returns CDR1 LNHNV and CDR2 YYDKDF (reference sequence). The CDR3 is 17 amino acids. The CDR3 here is CATSRDRRAGADYGYTF. The CDR3 DNA sequence: TGTGCCACCAGCAGAGATAGAAGGGCAGGGGCTGACTATGGCTACACCTTC.

V gene TRBV10-3 combines with J gene TRBJ1-1; D call uncertain. Trimming took 8 bases from V and 2 from J, leaving 21 bases between them. Germline V gene lookup returns CDR1 ENHRY and CDR2 SYGVKD. The CDR3 contains 16 residues. The DNA for the CDR3 is TGTGCCATCCTCCCCGAGAAACGGTGGACTAACACTGAAGCTTTCTTT. Protein sequence: CAILPEKRWTNTEAFF.

This clone was counted a few times. This sequence joins TRBV27 and TRBJ1-1; D is ambiguous. Deletions cut 2 bases from V and 0 bases from J, with 10 bases between. The germline gives CDR1 MNHEY, CDR2 SMNVEV (reference sequence). The CDR3 spans 15 residues. In DNA, the CDR3 is TGTGCCAGCAGTTTAGCAGGCCTTGTGAACACTGAAGCTTTCTTT. This translates into CASSLAGLVNTEAFF.

The V gene is TRBV18, the J gene TRBJ2-7; perhaps TRBD1 as D (5 bases). CDR1 and CDR2 (germline): KGHSH, LQKENI. This CDR3 spans 13 amino acids. V was clipped by 0 bases and J by 3 bases, with 6 bases between them. Here the CDR3 reads CASSPPGLYEQYF. DNA of the CDR3: TGTGCCAGCTCACCACCGGGGCTCTACGAGCAGTACTTC.

This chain joins TRBV5-1 and TRBJ2-7; D is possibly TRBD1 (5 bases). The V end was cut by 0 bases, the J end by 2 bases, with 9 bases between. Germline V gives CDR1 SGHRS, CDR2 YFSETQ. The CDR3 is 14 amino acids. CDR3 protein: CASSLVQGTYEQYF. DNA of the CDR3: TGCGCCAGCAGCTTGGTTCAGGGTACCTACGAGCAGTACTTC.

This clone has more than one count but fewer than ten. This chain joins TRBV2 and TRBJ1-1, with D perhaps TRBD1 (5 bases). V was clipped by 6 bases and J by 1 base, with 12 bases between them. The CDR3 consists of 14 residues. CDR1 and CDR2 from the germline V gene are SNHLY and FYNNEI. CDR3 DNA: TGTGCCAGCAGCAGGGCCACGGCGAACACTGAAGCTTTCTTT. This encodes CASSRATANTEAFF. Supplemented by reference TRBV2 and TRBJ1-1, the full variable domain reads EPEVTQTPSHQVTQMGQEVILRCVPISNHLYFYWYRQILGQKVEFLVSFYNNEISEKSEIFDDQFSVERPDGSNFTLKIRSTKLEDSAMYFCASSRATANTEAFFGQGTRLTVV.

This chain connects TRBV9 to TRBJ2-1, with 12 bases that match TRBD2. V lost 0 bases, J lost 9 bases, and 7 bases stayed unmatched. Germline lookup yields CDR1 SGDLS and CDR2 YYNGEE. CDR3 length: 16 amino acids. DNA of the CDR3: TGTGCCAGCAGCGTAGGGGCTAGCGGGGGGGCCAGTGAGCAGTTCTTC. It encodes CASSVGASGGASEQFF.